These 21 T cell receptor beta chains share one sample of origin, sequenced in a study of T cell responses to AZD1222 COVID-19 vaccine. Sequenced by immunoSEQ multiplex PCR; TCRdb stores in-frame clones only, minus some. The data hold some 130,000 clones, with 80% to 90% observed a single time. Sequenced material: peripheral blood, taken on day 0 of AZD1222 vaccination. These TCRs come from an adult in good health.

The rearrangement links TRBV6-5 to TRBJ2-7, with D unresolved. The CDR3 covers 14 residues. Germline CDR1 is MNHEY and CDR2 is SVGAGI. Trimming removed 4 bases from V and 1 base from J, with 11 bases in between. CDR3 sequence (DNA): TGTGCCAGCAGTTCACAGCAGGCGTCCTACGAGCAGTACTTC. Encoded protein: CASSSQQASYEQYF.

This clone was counted only a few times. The V gene is TRBV25-1, the J gene TRBJ2-3; D is undetermined. V was clipped by 1 base and J by 0 bases, with 8 bases between them. CDR3 length equals 15 residues. Germline lookup yields CDR1 MGHDK and CDR2 SYGVNS. In nucleotides, the CDR3 is TGTGCCAGCAGTGAATGGACGGATAGCACAGATACGCAGTATTTT. Translation: CASSEWTDSTDTQYF. The full variable domain, completed using reference TRBV25-1 and TRBJ2-3, is EADIYQTPRYLVIGTGKKITLECSQTMGHDKMYWYQQDPGMELHLIHYSYGVNSTEKGDLSSESTVSRIRTEHFPLTLESARPSHTSQYLCASSEWTDSTDTQYFGPGTRLTVL.

V gene TRBV5-4 combines with J gene TRBJ2-5; 7 bases map to TRBD1. The germline V gene encodes CDR1 SGHNT and CDR2 YYREEE (reference sequence). V lost 0 bases, J lost 4 bases, and 6 bases stayed unmatched. The CDR3 loop spans 15 amino acids. The CDR3 coding sequence is TGTGCCAGCAGCTTGGACAGGGGAGTTGGAGAGACCCAGTACTTC. Its translation: CASSLDRGVGETQYF.

The genes are TRBV7-2 and TRBJ2-1; 8 positions match TRBD1. The V and J ends lost 3 bases and 7 bases, in that order; junction bases with no gene match: 8. Germline V lookup: CDR1 SGHTA, CDR2 FQGNSA. CDR3 length: 15 residues. This CDR3 is CASSLDRVRVNEQFF. The CDR3 DNA is TGTGCCAGCAGCTTGGACAGGGTCAGAGTTAATGAGCAGTTCTTC.

Worth noting for this clone: Other DNA sequences in the same sample also yield this CDR3. Here the CDR3 reads CASSLQGSGNTIYF. For the CDR3, the DNA is TGTGCCAGCAGCCTACAGGGGAGCGGCAACACCATATATTTT. V gene TRBV3-1 (or the pseudogene TRBV3-2) combines with J gene TRBJ1-3; 7 nucleotides align to TRBD1. The CDR3 runs to 14 residues. V lost 4 bases, J lost 7 bases, and 7 bases stayed unmatched. The V gene's germline CDR1 is LGHDT and CDR2 YNNKEL (reference sequence).

This chain joins TRBV27 and TRBJ2-7; tentatively, D is TRBD2 (5 bases). CDR1 MNHEY and CDR2 SMNVEV come from the germline V gene (reference sequence). CDR3 length: 13 amino acids. V gave up 4 bases and J gave up 2 bases, with 9 bases separating them. The CDR3 region is CASSSHGTYEQYF. The CDR3 DNA sequence: TGTGCCAGCAGTTCCCACGGGACCTACGAGCAGTACTTC.

The gene calls are TRBV7-2 and TRBJ1-5; D is unresolved. The CDR3 spans 12 residues. Germline CDR1 is SGHTA and CDR2 is FQGNSA. Trimming left V 1 base short and J 8 bases short, with 6 bases between. The CDR3 sequence: CASSLGREPQHF. The CDR3, as DNA: TGTGCCAGCAGCTTAGGCCGGGAGCCCCAGCATTTT.

V gene TRBV10-3 combines with J gene TRBJ1-1; D possibly corresponds to TRBD1 (5 bases). The germline V gene has CDR1 ENHRY and CDR2 SYGVKD. The V end was cut by 3 bases, the J end by 1 base, with 9 bases between. The CDR3 length is 14 residues. CDR3 amino acids: CAISDVQENTEAFF. DNA for the CDR3: TGTGCCATCAGTGACGTACAGGAGAACACTGAAGCTTTCTTT.

The gene calls are TRBV27 and TRBJ2-2; D is perhaps TRBD2 (6 bases). Looked up from germline, CDR1 is MNHEY and CDR2 is SMNVEV (reference sequence). Trimming stripped 4 bases from V and 5 bases from J, with 8 bases between. The CDR3 extends over 13 amino acids. CDR3 protein: CASSSGGTGELFF. CDR3 bases: TGTGCCAGCAGTTCAGGAGGGACCGGGGAGCTGTTTTTT.

The J gene is TRBJ2-1, the V gene TRBV4-3, with D maybe TRBD2 (6 bases). Trimming stripped 4 bases from V and 5 bases from J, with 12 bases between. The CDR3 totals 14 residues. Germline CDR1 reads LGHNA; CDR2 reads YSLEER. The CDR3 DNA reads TGCGCCAGCAGCCGTCGGGGGAGCAACAATGAGCAGTTCTTC. This sequence encodes CASSRRGSNNEQFF.

The V call is TRBV10-3, the J call TRBJ2-1; D not resolved. CDR3 size: 12 residues. The V end lost 11 bases, the J end lost 7 bases, and 15 bases lay between the germline ends. From germline, CDR1 is ENHRY and CDR2 SYGVKD. The CDR3 DNA reads as TGTGCCGCGTCGGACGTATTGAATGAGCAGTTCTTC. Its protein product is CAASDVLNEQFF.

The gene calls are TRBV10-1 and TRBJ1-3, with no clear D. Trimming took 3 bases from V and 7 from J, leaving 13 bases between them. Per the germline V gene, CDR1 is WNHNN and CDR2 is SYGVQD (reference sequence). CDR3 length equals 14 residues. The CDR3, as DNA: TGCGCCAGCAGTGAAGAGGGCTATGGGAACACCATATATTTT. Translation: CASSEEGYGNTIYF.

The gene calls are TRBV23-1 and TRBJ1-1, with a possible D match to TRBD1 (6 bases). TRBV23-1 has ORF status, its function being uncertain. The CDR3 is 16 residues long. Trimming pared 0 bases from V and 4 bases from J, leaving 15 bases between. DNA for the CDR3: TGCGCCAGCAGTCAATCGGAAGACAGGAGATTCACTGAAGCTTTCTTT. The encoded protein is CASSQSEDRRFTEAFF.

The chain recombines TRBV28 with TRBJ1-6; D not certain. The CDR3 totals 13 residues. CDR1 and CDR2 from the germline V gene are MDHEN and SYDVKM. Trimming stripped 4 bases from V and 6 bases from J, with 7 bases between. CDR3 sequence (DNA): TGTGCCAGCAGTTATAGACCTAATTCACCCCTCCACTTT. Translation: CASSYRPNSPLHF.

This chain connects TRBV2 to TRBJ1-5; TRBD1 might be the D (6 bases). V dropped 4 bases and J dropped 3 bases, with 10 bases sitting between them. Germline CDR1 reads SNHLY; CDR2 reads FYNNEI. The CDR3 sequence is 14 residues long. CDR3 in amino acids: CASSVSGANQPQHF. The CDR3 coding sequence is TGTGCCAGCAGTGTTTCGGGGGCCAATCAGCCCCAGCATTTT.

The V and J genes are TRBV4-1 and TRBJ1-2; no reliable D call. With 1 base removed from V and 8 bases from J, the gap between germline ends came to 11 bases. The CDR3 is 13 residues long. Germline values: CDR1 MGHRA, CDR2 YSYEKL. CDR3 nucleotide sequence: TGCGCCAGCAGCCAAGGTTCCGGGAGAGGCTACACCTTC. Protein product: CASSQGSGRGYTF.

The CDR3 nucleotides read TGTGCCAGCAGCTTAAAAGAGACAGGGGTTATCTATGGCTACACCTTC. Translated: CASSLKETGVIYGYTF. The chain joins TRBV7-2 to TRBJ1-2; 8 nucleotides match TRBD1. The CDR3 has 16 amino acids. The ends lost 2 bases at V and 4 bases at J; junction bases unmatched: 9. Germline loops: CDR1 SGHTA, CDR2 FQGNSA. The full variable domain, rest sourced from reference TRBV7-2 and TRBJ1-2, is GAGVSQSPSNKVTEKGKDVELRCDPISGHTALYWYRQSLGQGLEFLIYFQGNSAPDKSGLPSDRFSAERTGGSVSTLTIQRTQQEDSAVYLCASSLKETGVIYGYTFGSGTRLTVV.

The chain employs TRBV10-1 and TRBJ2-3; 8 positions match TRBD1. V dropped 8 bases and J dropped 3; count of bases not matched to a gene: 13. This CDR3 contains 16 residues. Germline values: CDR1 WNHNN, CDR2 SYGVQD (reference sequence). The CDR3 sequence: CASGTGTGVLTDTQYF. The CDR3 DNA sequence: TGCGCCAGCGGTACCGGGACAGGAGTTCTGACAGATACGCAGTATTTT.

The V gene is TRBV7-8, the J gene TRBJ1-2; D may be TRBD1 (5 bases). V lost 2 bases and J 4 bases, leaving 17 bases between the germline ends. The CDR3 runs 16 residues. Germline CDR1 is SGHVS and CDR2 is FQNEAQ. The CDR3 spells CASSLFSNRRSYGYTF. The CDR3 DNA is TGTGCCAGCAGCTTATTCTCTAACAGGAGGTCCTATGGCTACACCTTC.

The CDR3 reads CASSLQGIAGYGYTF. In DNA form, the CDR3 reads TGTGCCAGCAGCTTACAGGGAATCGCCGGCTATGGCTACACCTTC. The chain carries TRBV7-9 and TRBJ1-2, with a possible D match to TRBD1 (5 bases). Germline lookup yields CDR1 SEHNR and CDR2 FQNEAQ (reference sequence). The CDR3 has 15 residues. V lost 2 bases, J lost 4 bases, and 14 bases lay in between.

The J gene is TRBJ1-2, the V gene TRBV9; D is uncertain. The CDR3 sequence is 16 residues long. Trimming took 0 bases from V and 4 from J, leaving 16 bases between them. The V gene's germline CDR1 is SGDLS and CDR2 YYNGEE. In nucleotides, the CDR3 is TGTGCCAGCAGCGTAGCTAGTGGTGCACAGCCCTATGGCTACACCTTC. It yields the protein CASSVASGAQPYGYTF.